This note documents a single TCR beta chain sequence. Antigen specificity is unknown. Time point given: baseline, week 1 (first vaccination visit). Described treatment: pre-vaccination baseline after standard-of-care therapy. The data originate from a study of a mutant IDH1 vaccine in newly diagnosed glioma. Across the study: Sex distribution of treated patients was about 62% male and about 38% female; mean age was 40.4 years. Earlier treatment was radiotherapy, temozolomide, or both, with most getting both. The study, taken as a whole, reports: Changes in top peripheral clonotypes did not appear linked to pseudoprogression. There were vaccine-induced immune responses in roughly 95% of the patients.

CDR1 is SQVTM and CDR2 is ANQGSEA in the germline V gene. CDR3 size: 15 residues. Trimming stripped 4 bases from V and 8 bases from J, with 20 bases between. Method: immunoSEQ multiplex PCR; TCRdb's copy keeps in-frame clones and lacks some. The sample includes 90,000 to 100,000 clones, over 85% of them seen just once. Sequenced here: PBMCs, sampled from a glioma patient treated with radiotherapy, temozolomide or both. The rearrangement uses TRBV29-1 and TRBJ1-4; D not resolved. The clonotype was recovered from a woman aged 45-59 years with glioma. CDR3 sequence (DNA): TGCAGCGTTGCGCTTCCCGGGTCAAACATGGAAAAACTGTTTTTT. Translation: CSVALPGSNMEKLFF.